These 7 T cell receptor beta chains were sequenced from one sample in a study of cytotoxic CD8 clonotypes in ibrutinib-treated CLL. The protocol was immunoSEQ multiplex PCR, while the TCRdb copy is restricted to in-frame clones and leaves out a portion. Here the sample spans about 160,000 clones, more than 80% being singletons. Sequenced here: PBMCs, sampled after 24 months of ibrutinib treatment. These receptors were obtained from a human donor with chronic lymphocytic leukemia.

For the CDR3, the DNA is TGTGCCAGCAGTCTACCCCCTATGGGAGGGGCTTTCTTT. It codes for CASSLPPMGGAFF. The V call is TRBV6-6, the J call TRBJ1-1; no firm D call. V was cut by 5 bases and J by 11 bases, with 18 bases left in between. The germline CDR1 and CDR2 sequences are MNHNY and SVGAGI (reference sequence). This CDR3 is 13 amino acids long.

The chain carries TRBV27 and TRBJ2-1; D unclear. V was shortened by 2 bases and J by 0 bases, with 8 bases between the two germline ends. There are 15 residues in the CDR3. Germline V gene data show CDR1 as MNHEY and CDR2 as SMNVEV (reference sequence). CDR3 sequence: CASSLASSSYNEQFF. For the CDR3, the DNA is TGTGCCAGCAGTTTAGCGTCGAGCTCCTACAATGAGCAGTTCTTC.

The CDR3 reads CAWSPWTSGVGTQYF. As DNA, the CDR3 is TGTGCCTGGAGTCCCTGGACTAGCGGGGTCGGGACCCAGTACTTC. The gene calls are TRBV30 and TRBJ2-5; TRBD2 agrees at 12 bases. Looked up from germline, CDR1 is GTSNPN and CDR2 is SVGIG (reference sequence). This CDR3 contains 15 residues. J lost 7 bases, V lost 2 bases, and 8 bases had no gene match. Using reference TRBV30 and TRBJ2-5 for the parts outside the CDR3, the full variable domain is SQTIHQWPATLVQPVGSPLSLECTVEGTSNPNLYWYRQAAGRGLQLLFYSVGIGQISSEVPQNLSASRPQDRQFILSSKKLLLSDSGFYLCAWSPWTSGVGTQYFGPGTRLLVL.

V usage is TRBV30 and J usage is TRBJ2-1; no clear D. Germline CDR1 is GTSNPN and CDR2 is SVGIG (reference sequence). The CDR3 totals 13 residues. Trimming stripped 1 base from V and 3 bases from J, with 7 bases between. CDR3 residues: CAWSGRIYNEQFF. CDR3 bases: TGTGCCTGGAGTGGAAGGATCTACAATGAGCAGTTCTTC.

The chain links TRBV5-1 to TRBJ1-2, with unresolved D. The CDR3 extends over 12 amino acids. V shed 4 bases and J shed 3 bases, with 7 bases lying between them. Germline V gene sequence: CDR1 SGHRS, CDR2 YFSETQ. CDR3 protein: CASSQGHYGYTF. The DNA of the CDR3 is TGCGCCAGCAGCCAAGGCCACTATGGCTACACCTTC.

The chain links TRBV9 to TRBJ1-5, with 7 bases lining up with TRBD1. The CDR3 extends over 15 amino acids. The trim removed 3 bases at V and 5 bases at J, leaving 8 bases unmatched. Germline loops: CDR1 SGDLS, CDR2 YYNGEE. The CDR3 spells CASSASTGPYQPQHF. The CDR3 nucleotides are TGTGCCAGCAGCGCCTCGACAGGGCCCTATCAGCCCCAGCATTTT.

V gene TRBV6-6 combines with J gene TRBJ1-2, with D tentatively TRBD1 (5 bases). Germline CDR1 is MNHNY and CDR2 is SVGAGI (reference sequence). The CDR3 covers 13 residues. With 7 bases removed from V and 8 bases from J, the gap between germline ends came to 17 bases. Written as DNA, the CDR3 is TGTGCCAGCAAAGGGGCGCAACCACCGGGCTACACCTTC. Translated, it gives CASKGAQPPGYTF.